This T cell receptor beta chain was recovered during a study of blood T cells in healthy people across ages (dated by TCRdb to 2015 to 2017). Turning to the overall study: In model experiments, roughly one uniquely barcoded TCR beta cDNA molecule per two T cells was captured by template switching. The study measured age-related changes in TCR beta repertoire diversity using deep sequencing normalized with unique cDNA molecular identifiers. Four age groups were formed from the donors: young (average approximately 15 years), middle-aged (more than 35), aged (62) and long-lived (roughly 81). To avoid experimental bias, donors of different ages were distributed randomly across sequencing lanes. For two donors (one aged 18 to 29 and one aged 80 or older), the study analyzed two additional independent replicas of 1 million unique cDNA reads from the same blood draw.

Note on this clonotype: This receptor's antigen is unknown. No clone much larger than this one lies a single base away; base qualities are absent.

CDR1 and CDR2 are drawn from the germline V gene: SGHVS, FQNEAQ. The CDR3 runs 14 residues from the cysteine to the phenylalanine. This entry keeps only the CDR3 DNA: 42 bases, framed from base 1. Trimming removed 4 bases from V and 2 bases from J, leaving 11 bases between the germline ends. Systemically healthy Caucasian individuals from Russia, over 30 in total and aged about 6 to 90 years, were included as donors. Around 9.7 milliliters of peripheral blood were collected from each donor into EDTA-treated Vacutainer tubes. Ficoll-Paque density-gradient centrifugation was used to isolate PBMCs, with at least 7 million obtained per sample. Trizol reagent was used to extract total RNA from PBMCs, with at least 5 micrograms per sample. For every donor, an aliquot of PBMCs went through flow cytometry to measure the percentages of naive CD45RAhigh/CD27high T cells. Receptors were amplified or captured by 5' RACE. TCRdb names Illumina HiSeq 2500 as the instrument used. A second PCR of about 6 to 12 cycles was run with a J-beta primer mix and a sample-barcoded 5' primer. A unique molecular identifier was introduced onto each TCR beta cDNA molecule by a template-switch 5' adaptor carrying 12 random nucleotides. At least 2.5 million CDR3-containing paired-end reads were obtained from each sample. All of the RNA was converted into first-strand cDNA using the Mint cDNA synthesis kit, with a TRBC-specific oligonucleotide serving as the primer. Following uracil-DNA glycosylase treatment, all cDNA underwent a first 18-cycle PCR with the universal primers M1SS and BC2_uni_R. The authors processed their data as follows. Normalization of each sample was performed by random selection of 1 million high-quality reads, each carrying a distinct molecular identifier. Instead of being binned into consensus sequences, reads that shared molecular identifiers were thrown out. MiTCR, set to a Q25 quality threshold and the strictest error-elimination algorithm, was used for CDR3 identification, clonotype clustering and error correction. A nonparametric unseen species model with Euler transformation was used to estimate a lower bound on total TCR beta diversity. The public reads were quality trimmed at Q25 with fastp and then assembled into clones with MiXCR by TCRdb, keeping productive beta chains. Rows with one shared CDR3 protein collapse into an entry with the most common genes and DNA. TCRdb, not the authors, supplied the V and J calls. The sample has about 2 million distinct CDR3 sequences on record, roughly 52% of them singletons. The ten largest clones capture more than 2% of the sample.

Results and caveats for the whole study, not just this receptor: Compared with the aged group, the long-lived group had more naive CD4+ T cells, fewer expanded clones and increased TCR diversity, suggesting age selection. Because the CMV infection status of the donors was unknown, age-related changes in expanded clonotypes may potentially have been confounded. As age increased, observed TCR beta diversity per million T cells dropped in a roughly linear way, and a significant reduction was already evident by age 40. Estimates of total diversity based on one million sequenced T cells were regarded as lower bounds and as underestimates. The percentage of naive T cells measured by flow cytometry correlated strongly with observed TCR beta diversity. Conclusive comparison of naive and antigen-experienced compartments was prevented by the profiling of bulk unsorted PBMCs.

The source material was blood. The TCR was taken from a middle-aged woman in good health. The receptor chain draws on TRBV7-8 and TRBJ2-5, with TRBD2 as a weak D call on 5 bases. The CDR3 loop reads CASSSPGMQETQYF. The DNA sequence follows: TGTGCCAGCAGCTCTCCCGGGATGCAAGAGACCCAGTACTTC.